The rows below give T cell receptor beta chains drawn from one sample of a study of blood T cell repertoires in COVID-19. Sequencing was performed with immunoSEQ multiplex PCR; in TCRdb, only in-frame clones are kept and a portion is missing. The sample has tens of thousands of clones, approximately 92% seen once; the top ten hold 0.65% to 0.95%. Material: peripheral blood. These TCRs come from a woman at least 80 years old with acute or convalescent COVID-19. CDR3s include the opening cysteine and the closing phenylalanine or tryptophan. Fields, in order: J gene, V gene, CDR3 protein.

>TRBJ1-1|TRBV5-1
CASTQGGTGGFTEAFF
>TRBJ2-1|TRBV5-1
CASSSSPSYNEQFF
>TRBJ2-2|TRBV27
CASNPRLAGNTGELFF
>TRBJ2-3|TRBV19
CASTGLGLAGGAFSTDTQYF
>TRBJ2-7|TRBV7-2
CASSRRDRSYEQYF
>TRBJ2-5|TRBV5-1
CASSPRTSGSLETQYF
>TRBJ2-5|TRBV5-6
CASKYRGGEETQYF
>TRBJ1-2|TRBV5-1
CASSFDRARAGYTF
>TRBJ2-4|TRBV9
CASSVAGTSGTTLAKNIQYF
>TRBJ1-3|TRBV21-1
CASSNQWDSSGNTIYF
>TRBJ1-3|TRBV9
CASSWDSSGNTIYF
>TRBJ1-1|TRBV6-5
CASRDPGTGRTEAFF
>TRBJ2-1|TRBV4-2
CASSQDGGEQFF
>TRBJ1-4|TRBV19
CASSMGQGRNEKLFF
>TRBJ2-6|TRBV21-1
CASSRGPAGANVLTF
>TRBJ1-6|TRBV6-1
CASSDRASSYNSPLHF
>TRBJ2-7|TRBV6-2/TRBV6-3
CASSSVYEQYF
>TRBJ1-2|TRBV5-4
CASSLEGDYGYTF
>TRBJ1-4|TRBV5-4
CASSQGTPTNEKLFF
>TRBJ2-3|TRBV9
CASSERLSTDTQYF
>TRBJ2-5|TRBV12-1
CASSPWERGDQETQYF
>TRBJ1-2|TRBV6-1
CASSDRGYGYTF
>TRBJ2-7|TRBV29-1
CSVGLPSSYEQYF